This T cell receptor beta chain was profiled in a study of blood T cell repertoires in COVID-19. Data came from immunoSEQ multiplex PCR; TCRdb stores just in-frame clones and leaves some out. This sample has approximately 220,000 clones; nearly 90% occur once, and the top ten carry more than 12%. The CDR3 length is 12 residues. Source material: PBMCs or T cells enriched from blood (not recorded which). This receptor was taken from a man in his thirties or forties who had been exposed to COVID-19. The chain uses TRBV12-1 and TRBJ1-1. TRBV12-1 has pseudogene status. Here the CDR3 reads CASSLRGGRAFF. The DNA for the CDR3 is TGTGCCAGCAGCCTCAGGGGCGGGAGGGCTTTCTTT.